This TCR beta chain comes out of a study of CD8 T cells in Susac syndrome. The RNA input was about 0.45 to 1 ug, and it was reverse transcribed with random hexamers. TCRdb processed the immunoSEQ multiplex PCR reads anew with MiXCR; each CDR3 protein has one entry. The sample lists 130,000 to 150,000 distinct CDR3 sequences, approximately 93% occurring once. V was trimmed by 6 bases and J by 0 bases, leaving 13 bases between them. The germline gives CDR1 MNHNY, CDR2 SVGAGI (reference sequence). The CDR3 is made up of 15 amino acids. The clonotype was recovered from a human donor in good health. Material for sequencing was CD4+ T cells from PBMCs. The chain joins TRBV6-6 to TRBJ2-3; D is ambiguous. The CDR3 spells CASSSPDTSTDTQYF. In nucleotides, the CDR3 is TGTGCCAGCAGCAGCCCCGATACTAGCACAGATACGCAGTATTTT.